This is a list of T cell receptor beta chains from one sample in a study of circulating tumor DNA in untreated peripheral T-cell lymphoma. Measured with immunoSEQ multiplex PCR; TCRdb has only the in-frame clones, and not every one. The sample yields about 10,000 clones, 65% to 80% seen once. Specimen: tumor tissue. All receptors come from a human donor with peripheral T-cell lymphoma. CDR3s leave out the opening cysteine and the closing phenylalanine or tryptophan. Clone size appears in some rows only: once, few, many, or a class for an expanded clone.

size,V,CDR3
.,TRBV6-8,ASSYTTGTEAF
.,TRBV5-1,ASSSGWAGGSYGYT
.,TRBV19,ASSIGLSALH
once,TRBV19,ASTTTRDGTYEQY
.,TRBV19,ASGGGVDQPQH
.,TRBV11-3,ASSLSFGGPEGQY
.,TRBV6-8,ASTNIRGARTEAF
few,TRBV6-8,ASSYSNSRVGYT
.,TRBV7-2,ASSLAEASGYQY
medium-sized,TRBV11-3,ASTRTGEETEAF
.,TRBV18,ASRQGGNTEAF
few,TRBV18,ASSPLTPATNEKLF
.,TRBV19,ASSPSHGVNTEAF
.,TRBV6-8,ASSRQTQETQY
.,TRBV28,ASRKTGGDAF
.,TRBV6-8,ASSYGGTGAST
.,TRBV15,ATRDRDRISYEQY
.,TRBV7-6,ASSLELRGGGETQY
.,TRBV7-5,ASSSRLAGESNEQF
.,TRBV6-8,ASSLDRANYGYT
.,TRBV2,ASSLYLSDTQY
.,TRBV18,ASSPPLAVSSYNEQF
.,TRBV11-3,ASNKIGDRRYEQY
.,TRBV7-2,ASSLGGGAPLH
.,TRBV6-8,ASSVGQLRQY